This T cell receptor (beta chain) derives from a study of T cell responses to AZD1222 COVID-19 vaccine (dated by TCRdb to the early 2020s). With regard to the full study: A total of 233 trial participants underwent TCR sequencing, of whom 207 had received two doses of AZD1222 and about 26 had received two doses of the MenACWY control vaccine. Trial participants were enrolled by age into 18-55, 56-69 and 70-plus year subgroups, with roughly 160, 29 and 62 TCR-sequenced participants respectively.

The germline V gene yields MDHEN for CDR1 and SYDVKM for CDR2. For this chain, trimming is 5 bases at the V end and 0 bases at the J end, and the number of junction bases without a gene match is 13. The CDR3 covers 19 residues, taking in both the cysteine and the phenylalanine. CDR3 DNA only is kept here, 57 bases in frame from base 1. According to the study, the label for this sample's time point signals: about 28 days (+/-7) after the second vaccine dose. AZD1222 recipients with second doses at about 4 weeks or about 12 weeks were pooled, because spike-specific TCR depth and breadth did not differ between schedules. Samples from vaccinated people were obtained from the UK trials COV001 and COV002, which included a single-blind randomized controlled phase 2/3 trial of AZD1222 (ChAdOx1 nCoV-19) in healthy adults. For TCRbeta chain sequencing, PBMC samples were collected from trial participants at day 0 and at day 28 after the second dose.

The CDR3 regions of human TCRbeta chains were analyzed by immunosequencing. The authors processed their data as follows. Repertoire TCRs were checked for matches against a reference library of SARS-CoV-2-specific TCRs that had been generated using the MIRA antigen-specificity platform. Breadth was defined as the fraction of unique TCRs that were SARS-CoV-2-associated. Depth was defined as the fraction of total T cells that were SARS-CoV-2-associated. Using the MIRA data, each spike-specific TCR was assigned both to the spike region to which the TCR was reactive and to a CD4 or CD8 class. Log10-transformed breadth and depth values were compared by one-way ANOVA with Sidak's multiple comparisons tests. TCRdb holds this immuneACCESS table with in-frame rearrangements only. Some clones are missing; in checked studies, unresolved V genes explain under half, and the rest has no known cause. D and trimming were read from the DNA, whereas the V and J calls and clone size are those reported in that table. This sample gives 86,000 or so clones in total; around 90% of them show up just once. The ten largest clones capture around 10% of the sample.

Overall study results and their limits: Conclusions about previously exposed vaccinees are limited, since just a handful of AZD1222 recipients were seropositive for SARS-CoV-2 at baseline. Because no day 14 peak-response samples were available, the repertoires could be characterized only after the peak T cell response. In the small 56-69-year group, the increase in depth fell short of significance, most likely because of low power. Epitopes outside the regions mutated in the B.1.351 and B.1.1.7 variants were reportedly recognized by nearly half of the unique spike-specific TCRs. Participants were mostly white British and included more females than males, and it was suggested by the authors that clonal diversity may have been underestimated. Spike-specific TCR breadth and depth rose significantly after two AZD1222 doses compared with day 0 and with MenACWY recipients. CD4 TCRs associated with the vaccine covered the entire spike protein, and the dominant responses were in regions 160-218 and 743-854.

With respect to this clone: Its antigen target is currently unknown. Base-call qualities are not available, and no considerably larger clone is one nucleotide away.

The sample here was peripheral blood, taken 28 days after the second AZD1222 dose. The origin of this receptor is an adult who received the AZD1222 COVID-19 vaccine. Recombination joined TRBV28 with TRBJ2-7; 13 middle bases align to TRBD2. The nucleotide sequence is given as TGTGCCAGCAGTGCCTGGACTAGCGGGAGAAAGGGCGGCTCCTACGAGCAGTACTTC. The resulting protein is CASSAWTSGRKGGSYEQYF.